Following are 16 T cell receptor beta chains from one sample sequenced in a study of tumor and adjacent non-tumor tissue in lung cancer. RNA was extracted from bulk tissue without any cell sorting. The normal lung tissue was taken more than 3 cm from the tumor edge. TCRbeta libraries were built with three rounds of nested PCR, modified from ARM-PCR. TCRdb re-called the multiplex PCR reads with MiXCR, one entry per CDR3 protein. The table lists tens of thousands of distinct CDR3 sequences, about 79% of them singletons, with roughly a quarter in the top ten. Sequenced input: distant non-tumor lung tissue. The receptor source for this set is a woman aged 55-70 years with non-small cell lung cancer.

Of note for this clonotype: A much larger clone sits a single nucleotide away, making a read error possible. The genes are TRBV29-1 and TRBJ2-3; a weak D match, TRBD2 (6 bases). Trimming left V 8 bases short and J 3 bases short, with 15 bases between. This CDR3 contains 13 residues. Germline V lookup: CDR1 SQVTM, CDR2 ANQGSEA. The CDR3 DNA follows: TGCAGCACCCTTACGCGGGGTACAGATACGCAGTATTTT. Translated, it gives CSTLTRGTDTQYF.

A note on this clonotype: This may arise from a read error, as a much more abundant clone is one base away. The chain combines TRBV28 with TRBJ1-3; D is possibly TRBD1 (5 bases). The germline V gene encodes CDR1 MDHEN and CDR2 SYDVKM. The length of the CDR3 is 17 residues. V was trimmed by 7 bases and J by 3 bases, leaving 22 bases between them. The CDR3 sequence is CASITGRRDSGGNTIYF. The CDR3 DNA follows: TGTGCCAGCATTACGGGACGAAGGGATTCTGGTGGAAACACCATATATTTT.

Turning to this clonotype: Sequence at one end of the junction differs from germline and may be a read error. V gene TRBV29-1 combines with J gene TRBJ1-2; 7 bases are a match to TRBD1. The CDR3 runs to 14 residues. Germline values: CDR1 SQVTM, CDR2 ANQGSEA. CDR3 bases: TGCAGTGTTGCACAGGGGCTGGGGAACTATGGCTACACCTTC. Translating gives CSVAQGLGNYGYTF.

This clonotype was seen just once. The CDR3 reads CSAGGVTNEQYF. Written as DNA, the CDR3 is TGCAGCGCAGGTGGGGTAACCAACGAGCAGTACTTC. V gene TRBV29-1 combines with J gene TRBJ2-7; D unresolved. Germline V lookup: CDR1 SQVTM, CDR2 ANQGSEA. Trimming removed 7 bases from V and 5 bases from J, with 15 bases in between. The CDR3 consists of 12 residues.

A word on this clonotype: A much more abundant neighbour one base away suggests this may be a read error. V and J are TRBV7-2 and TRBJ1-1; TRBD1 aligns across 7 bases. The CDR3 spans 13 residues. The germline CDR1 and CDR2 sequences are SGHTA and FQGNSA. The V gene end was trimmed by 5 bases and the J gene end by 7 bases; junction bases not matched to a gene: 7. CDR3: CASSVDRECEAFF. In DNA form, the CDR3 reads TGTGCCAGCAGCGTAGACAGGGAATGTGAAGCTTTCTTT.

This chain connects TRBV11-1 to TRBJ2-7; a weak D match, TRBD1 (6 bases). Germline V gene data show CDR1 as SGHAT and CDR2 as FQDESV (reference sequence). Trimming removed 3 bases from V and 6 bases from J, with 18 bases in between. This CDR3 spans 15 amino acids. The CDR3 bases are TGTGCCAGCAGCTTGGGCCGGGACACTACCTGCGAGCAGTACTTC. It yields the protein CASSLGRDTTCEQYF.

This clonotype was seen only once. This CDR3 is missing its conserved last phenylalanine or tryptophan, likely due to a read error. The chain uses TRBV6-2 or TRBV6-3 and TRBJ2-1; D call uncertain. This CDR3 has 14 residues. Germline V gene data show CDR1 as MNHEY and CDR2 as SVGEGT. V gave up 7 bases and J gave up 0 bases, with 10 bases separating them. The CDR3 protein is CASNRQSSYNEQFL. CDR3 nucleotides: TGTGCCAGCAACCGCCAAAGCTCCTACAATGAGCAGTTCTTA.

Note on this clonotype: Relative to the germline gene, one junction end is altered; a read error may explain this. V gene TRBV4-1 combines with J gene TRBJ2-1; D not certain. This CDR3 has 14 residues. The germline V gene encodes CDR1 MGHRA and CDR2 YSYEKL. The CDR3 sequence is CASGFSAANNEHFF. The CDR3 DNA follows: TGCGCCAGCGGCTTTTCGGCCGCAAACAATGAGCACTTCTTC.

In the case of this clonotype: Germline and junction disagree at one end, which may indicate a read error. J is TRBJ2-2 and V is TRBV6-6; perhaps D is TRBD1 or TRBD2 (5 bases each). Germline V gene lookup returns CDR1 MNHNY and CDR2 SVGAGI (reference sequence). The CDR3 is 15 residues long. The CDR3 reads CASCFGAFHTGELFF. In nucleotides, the CDR3 is TGTGCCAGCTGTTTTGGGGCCTTTCACACCGGGGAACTGTTTTTT.

A remark on this clonotype: One end of the junction does not line up with germline, which may come from a read error. The V gene is TRBV6-2 or TRBV6-3, the J gene TRBJ2-7; TRBD2 aligns across 9 bases. From germline, CDR1 is MNHEY and CDR2 SVGEGT. The CDR3 has 15 residues. As DNA, the CDR3 is TGTGCCAGCAGTTATACTAGCGGGTTGTTACACGAGCAGTACTTT. Its protein is CASSYTSGLLHEQYF.

Comments on this clonotype: Germline is not matched at one junction end, which may reflect a read error. The gene calls are TRBV6-1 and TRBJ2-4, with D possibly TRBD2 on 5 matching bases. This CDR3 spans 16 amino acids. From germline, CDR1 is MNHNS and CDR2 SASEGT. The chain's CDR3 is CASSEEGRGAKSIQYF. The CDR3, as DNA: TGTGCCAGCAGTGAAGAGGGTCGGGGAGCCAAAAGCATTCAGTATTTC.

To note about this clonotype: Because it lacks the conserved phenylalanine or tryptophan at the end, this CDR3 is likely a read error. The V and J genes are TRBV12-3 or TRBV12-4 and TRBJ2-3; D gene uncertain. The ends were cut back, 3 bases at V and 2 bases at J, with 6 bases in the middle. CDR3 length: 13 amino acids. The chain's CDR3 is CASSFDTTDTQYL. As DNA, the CDR3 is TGTGCCAGCAGTTTTGACACCACAGATACGCAGTATTTG.

Note on this clonotype: The junction shows a germline mismatch at one end, possibly a read error. The V gene is TRBV11-1, the J gene TRBJ1-2, with D perhaps TRBD1 (6 bases). The V gene's germline CDR1 is SGHAT and CDR2 FQDESV (reference sequence). The length of the CDR3 is 13 residues. The CDR3 DNA follows: TGTCCCAGCAACTCCGACAGGTTCTATGGCTACAGCTTC. Its translation: CPSNSDRFYGYSF.

As for this clonotype: One base away lies a much larger clone, so this may be a sequencing read error. This chain uses TRBV24-1 with TRBJ2-2; D is unclear. The CDR3 totals 14 residues. The germline V gene has CDR1 KGHDR and CDR2 SFDVKD. The DNA for the CDR3 is TGTGCCACCGGTGATTCTAGGTCCACCGGGGAGCTGTTTTTT. Protein product: CATGDSRSTGELFF.

This chain links TRBV29-1 with TRBJ2-5, with TRBD1 matching 7 bases. With 8 bases clipped from V and 5 bases from J, the junction kept 8 bases outside the gene matches. Germline CDR1 SQVTM, CDR2 ANQGSEA. This CDR3 comprises 12 residues. CDR3 loop: CSIIAQGETQYF. CDR3 DNA sequence: TGCAGCATTATAGCACAGGGGGAGACCCAGTACTTC.

This clonotype was seen at least ten times. The gene calls are TRBV28 and TRBJ1-5; D might be TRBD1 (5 bases). The CDR3 is made up of 14 amino acids. Trimming removed 3 bases at V and 4 bases at J, with 10 bases between. Germline values: CDR1 MDHEN, CDR2 SYDVKM. The CDR3 coding sequence is TGTGCCAGCAGTTTCAGGGAATGGAATCAGCCCCAGCATTTT. Its translation is CASSFREWNQPQHF.